This TCR beta chain was captured in a study of blood T cells in healthy people across ages. The study's findings and limits: Roughly linear declines in TCR beta diversity per million T cells occurred with age.

Looked up from germline, CDR1 is SQVTM and CDR2 is ANQGSEA. The CDR3 has 13 amino acids. V trimming: 5 bases; J trimming: 7 bases; junction bases outside the gene matches: 7. A note on this clonotype: What it recognizes is unknown.

Next came a second PCR, run for about 7 to 11 cycles, which used a sample-barcoded 5' primer along with a J-beta primer mix. TCRdb reanalysed the 5' RACE reads using MiXCR and keeps one entry per CDR3 protein. The data hold 550,000 to 700,000 distinct CDR3 sequences, with roughly 29% observed a single time. Sequenced sample: blood. The chain employs TRBV29-1 and TRBJ1-4; TRBD1 matches 7 bases. This sequence was found in a woman in her seventies in good health. CDR3: CSVLVQGSEKLFF. The DNA of the CDR3 is TGCAGCGTTTTGGTACAGGGGAGTGAAAAACTGTTTTTT.